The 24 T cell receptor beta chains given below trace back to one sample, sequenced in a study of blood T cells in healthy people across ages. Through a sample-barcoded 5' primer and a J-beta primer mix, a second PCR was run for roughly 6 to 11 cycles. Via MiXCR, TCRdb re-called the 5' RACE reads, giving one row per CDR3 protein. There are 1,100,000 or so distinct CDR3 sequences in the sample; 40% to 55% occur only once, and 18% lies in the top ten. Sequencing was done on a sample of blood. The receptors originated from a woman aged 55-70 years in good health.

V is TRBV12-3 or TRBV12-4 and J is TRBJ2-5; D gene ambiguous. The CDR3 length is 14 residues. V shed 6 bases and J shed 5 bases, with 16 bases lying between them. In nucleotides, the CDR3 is TGTGCCAGCAGCCGAAGTCTGAGCACGGAGACCCAGTACTTC. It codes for CASSRSLSTETQYF.

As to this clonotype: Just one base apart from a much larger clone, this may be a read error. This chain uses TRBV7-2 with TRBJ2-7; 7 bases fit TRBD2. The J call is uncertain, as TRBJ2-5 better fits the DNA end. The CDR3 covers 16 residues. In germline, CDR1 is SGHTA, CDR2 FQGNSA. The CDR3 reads CAGSSMGSGRGETQYF. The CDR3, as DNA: TGTGCCGGCAGCTCAATGGGGTCGGGGCGGGGGGAGACCCAGTACTTC.

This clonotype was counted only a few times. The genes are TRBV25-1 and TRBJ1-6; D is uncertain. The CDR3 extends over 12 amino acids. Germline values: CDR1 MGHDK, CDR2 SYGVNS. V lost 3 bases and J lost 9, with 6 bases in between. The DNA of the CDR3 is TGTGCCAGCAGTGAGGGCCTTTCACCCCTCCACTTT. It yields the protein CASSEGLSPLHF.

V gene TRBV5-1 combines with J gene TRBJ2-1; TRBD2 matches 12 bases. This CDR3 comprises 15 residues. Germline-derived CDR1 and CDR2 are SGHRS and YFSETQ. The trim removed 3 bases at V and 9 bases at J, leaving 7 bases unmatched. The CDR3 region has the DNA TGCGCCAGCAGCTCACCTAGCGGGAGGGCCGGTGAGCAGTTCTTC. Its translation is CASSSPSGRAGEQFF.

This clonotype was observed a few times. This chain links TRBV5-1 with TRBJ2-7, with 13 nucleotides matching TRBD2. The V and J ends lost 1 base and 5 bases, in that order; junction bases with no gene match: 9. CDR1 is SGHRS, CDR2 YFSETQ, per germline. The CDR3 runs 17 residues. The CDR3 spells CASSLQGLAGKGDEQYF. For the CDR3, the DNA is TGCGCCAGCAGCTTGCAGGGACTAGCGGGAAAAGGAGACGAGCAGTACTTC.

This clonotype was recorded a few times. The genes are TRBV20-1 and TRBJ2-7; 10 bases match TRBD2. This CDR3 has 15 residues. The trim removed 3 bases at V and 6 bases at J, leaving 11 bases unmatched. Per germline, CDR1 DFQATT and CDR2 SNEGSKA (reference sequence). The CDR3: CSASPWTSGGGEQYF. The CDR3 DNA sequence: TGCAGTGCTAGTCCATGGACTAGCGGAGGGGGCGAGCAGTACTTC.

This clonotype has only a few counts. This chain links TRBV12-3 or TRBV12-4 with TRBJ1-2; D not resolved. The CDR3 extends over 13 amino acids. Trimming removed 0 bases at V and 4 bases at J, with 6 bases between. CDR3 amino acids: CASSLARLYGYTF. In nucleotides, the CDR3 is TGTGCCAGCAGTTTAGCGCGGCTCTATGGCTACACCTTC.

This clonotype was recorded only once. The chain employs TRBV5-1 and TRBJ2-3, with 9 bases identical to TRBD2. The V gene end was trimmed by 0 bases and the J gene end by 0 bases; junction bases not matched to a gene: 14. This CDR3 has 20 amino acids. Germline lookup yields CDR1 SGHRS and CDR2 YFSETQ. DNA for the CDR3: TGCGCCAGCAGCTTGGTTGGACGGAGCGGGAGGAGCACTAGCACAGATACGCAGTATTTT. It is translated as CASSLVGRSGRSTSTDTQYF.

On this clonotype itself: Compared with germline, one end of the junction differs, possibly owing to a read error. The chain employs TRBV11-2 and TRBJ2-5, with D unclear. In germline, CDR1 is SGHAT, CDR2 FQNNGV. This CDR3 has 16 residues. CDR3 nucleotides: TGTGCCAGCAGCTTAGATTTGCGGACGTACCAAAAGACCCAGTACTTC. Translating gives CASSLDLRTYQKTQYF.

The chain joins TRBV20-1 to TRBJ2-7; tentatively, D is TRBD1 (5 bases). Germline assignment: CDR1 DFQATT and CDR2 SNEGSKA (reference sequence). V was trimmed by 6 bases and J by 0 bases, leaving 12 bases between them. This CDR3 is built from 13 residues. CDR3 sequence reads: CSAPRQSSYEQYF. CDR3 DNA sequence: TGCAGTGCCCCCCGACAGAGCTCCTACGAGCAGTACTTC.

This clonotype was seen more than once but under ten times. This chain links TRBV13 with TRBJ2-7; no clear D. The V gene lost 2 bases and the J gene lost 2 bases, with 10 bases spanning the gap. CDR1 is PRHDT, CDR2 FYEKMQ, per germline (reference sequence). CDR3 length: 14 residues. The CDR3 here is CASSLWVATYEQYF. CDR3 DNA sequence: TGTGCCAGCAGCTTATGGGTAGCAACCTACGAGCAGTACTTC. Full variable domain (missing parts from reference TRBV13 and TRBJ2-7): AAGVIQSPRHLIKEKRETATLKCYPIPRHDTVYWYQQGPGQDPQFLISFYEKMQSDKGSIPDRFSAQQFSDYHSELNMSSLELGDSALYFCASSLWVATYEQYFGPGTRLTVT.

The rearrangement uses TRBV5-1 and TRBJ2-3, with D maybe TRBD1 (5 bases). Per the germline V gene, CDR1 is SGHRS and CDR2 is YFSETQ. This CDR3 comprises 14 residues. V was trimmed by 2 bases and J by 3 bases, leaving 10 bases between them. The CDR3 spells CASSLQVPTDTQYF. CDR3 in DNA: TGCGCCAGCAGCTTACAGGTTCCGACAGATACGCAGTATTTT.

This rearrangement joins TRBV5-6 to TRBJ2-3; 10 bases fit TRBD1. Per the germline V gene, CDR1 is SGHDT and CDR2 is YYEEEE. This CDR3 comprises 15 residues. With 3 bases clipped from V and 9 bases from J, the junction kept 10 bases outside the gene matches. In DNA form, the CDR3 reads TGTGCCAGCAGCTCGTGGGGGACAGGGGTCGAAACGCAGTATTTT. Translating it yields CASSSWGTGVETQYF.

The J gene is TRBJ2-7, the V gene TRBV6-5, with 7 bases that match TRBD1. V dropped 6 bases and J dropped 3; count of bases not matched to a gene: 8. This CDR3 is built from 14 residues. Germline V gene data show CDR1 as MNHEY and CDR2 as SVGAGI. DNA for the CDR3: TGTGCCAGCAGCGGACAGGCCTTCGACTACGAGCAGTACTTC. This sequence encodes CASSGQAFDYEQYF.

Here the CDR3 DNA reads TGTGCCAGCAGCATCGGGAGTAACTCCTACAATGAGCAGTTCTTC. Translation gives CASSIGSNSYNEQFF. The rearrangement links TRBV7-9 to TRBJ2-1; D perhaps matches TRBD2 (6 bases). Germline loops: CDR1 SEHNR, CDR2 FQNEAQ (reference sequence). V was clipped by 5 bases and J by 0 bases, with 11 bases between them. CDR3 size: 15 residues.

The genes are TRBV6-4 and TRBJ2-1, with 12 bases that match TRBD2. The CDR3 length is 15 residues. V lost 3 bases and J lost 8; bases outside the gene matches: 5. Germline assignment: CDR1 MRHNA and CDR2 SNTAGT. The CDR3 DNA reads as TGTGCCAGCAGTGAACTAGCGGGAGGTGTAGATGAGCAGTTCTTC. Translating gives CASSELAGGVDEQFF.

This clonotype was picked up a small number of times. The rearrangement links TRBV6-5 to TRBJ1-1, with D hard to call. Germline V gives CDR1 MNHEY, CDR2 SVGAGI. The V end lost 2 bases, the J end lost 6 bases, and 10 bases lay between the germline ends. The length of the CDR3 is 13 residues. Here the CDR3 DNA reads TGTGCCAGCAGTTACGACGAATGGGCTGAAGCTTTCTTT. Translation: CASSYDEWAEAFF.

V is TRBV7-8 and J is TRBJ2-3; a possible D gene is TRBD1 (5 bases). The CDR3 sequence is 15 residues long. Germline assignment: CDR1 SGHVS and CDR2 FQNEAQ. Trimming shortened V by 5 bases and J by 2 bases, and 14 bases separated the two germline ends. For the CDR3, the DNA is TGTGCCAGCAGCCCCCCAGGGCGTATCACAGATACGCAGTATTTT. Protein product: CASSPPGRITDTQYF. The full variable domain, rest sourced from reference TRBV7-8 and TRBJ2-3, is GAGVSQSPRYKVAKRGQDVALRCDPISGHVSLFWYQQALGQGPEFLTYFQNEAQLDKSGLPSDRFFAERPEGSVSTLKIQRTQQEDSAVYLCASSPPGRITDTQYFGPGTRLTVL.

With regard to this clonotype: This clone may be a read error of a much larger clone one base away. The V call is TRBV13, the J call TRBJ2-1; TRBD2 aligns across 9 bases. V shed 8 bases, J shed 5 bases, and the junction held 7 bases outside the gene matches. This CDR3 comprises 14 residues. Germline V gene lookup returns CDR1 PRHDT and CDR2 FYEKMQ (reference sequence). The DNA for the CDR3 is TGTGCCAGCTCGGAGACTAGCGGCCACAATGAGCAGTTCTTC. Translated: CASSETSGHNEQFF.

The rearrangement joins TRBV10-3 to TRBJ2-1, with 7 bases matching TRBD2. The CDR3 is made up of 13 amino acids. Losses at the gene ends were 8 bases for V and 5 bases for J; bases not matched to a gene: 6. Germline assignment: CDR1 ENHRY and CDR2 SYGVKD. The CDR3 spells CAIGLAAHNEQFF. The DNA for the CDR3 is TGTGCCATCGGTCTAGCGGCGCACAATGAGCAGTTCTTC.

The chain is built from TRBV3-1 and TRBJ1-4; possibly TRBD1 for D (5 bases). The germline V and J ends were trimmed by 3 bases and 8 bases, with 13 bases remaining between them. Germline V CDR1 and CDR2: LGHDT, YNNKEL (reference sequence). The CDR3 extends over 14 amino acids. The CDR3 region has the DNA TGTGCCAGCAGCCACGACAGTGAAGGGGAAAAACTGTTTTTT. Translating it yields CASSHDSEGEKLFF.

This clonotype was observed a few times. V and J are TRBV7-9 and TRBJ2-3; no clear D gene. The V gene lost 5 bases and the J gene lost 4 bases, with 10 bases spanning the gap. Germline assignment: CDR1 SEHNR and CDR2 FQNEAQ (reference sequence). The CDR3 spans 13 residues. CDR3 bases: TGTGCCAGCAGCCCCCGGCAGGCAGATACGCAGTATTTT. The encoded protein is CASSPRQADTQYF.

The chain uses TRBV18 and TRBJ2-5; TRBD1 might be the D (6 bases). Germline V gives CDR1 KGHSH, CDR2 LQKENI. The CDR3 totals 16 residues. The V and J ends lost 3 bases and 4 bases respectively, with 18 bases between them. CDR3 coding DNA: TGTGCCAGCTCACCGAACAGGGTCGGAAGGTCAGAGACCCAGTACTTC. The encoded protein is CASSPNRVGRSETQYF. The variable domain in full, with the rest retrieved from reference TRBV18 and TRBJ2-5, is NAGVMQNPRHLVRRRGQEARLRCSPMKGHSHVYWYRQLPEEGLKFMVYLQKENIIDESGMPKERFSAEFPKEGPSILRIQQVVRGDSAAYFCASSPNRVGRSETQYFGPGTRLLVL.

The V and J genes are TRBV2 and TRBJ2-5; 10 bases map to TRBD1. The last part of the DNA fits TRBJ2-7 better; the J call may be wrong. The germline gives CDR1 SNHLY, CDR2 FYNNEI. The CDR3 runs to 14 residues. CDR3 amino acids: CASGTKDRGAEQYF. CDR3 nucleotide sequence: TGTGCCAGCGGGACAAAGGACAGGGGGGCCGAGCAGTACTTC.